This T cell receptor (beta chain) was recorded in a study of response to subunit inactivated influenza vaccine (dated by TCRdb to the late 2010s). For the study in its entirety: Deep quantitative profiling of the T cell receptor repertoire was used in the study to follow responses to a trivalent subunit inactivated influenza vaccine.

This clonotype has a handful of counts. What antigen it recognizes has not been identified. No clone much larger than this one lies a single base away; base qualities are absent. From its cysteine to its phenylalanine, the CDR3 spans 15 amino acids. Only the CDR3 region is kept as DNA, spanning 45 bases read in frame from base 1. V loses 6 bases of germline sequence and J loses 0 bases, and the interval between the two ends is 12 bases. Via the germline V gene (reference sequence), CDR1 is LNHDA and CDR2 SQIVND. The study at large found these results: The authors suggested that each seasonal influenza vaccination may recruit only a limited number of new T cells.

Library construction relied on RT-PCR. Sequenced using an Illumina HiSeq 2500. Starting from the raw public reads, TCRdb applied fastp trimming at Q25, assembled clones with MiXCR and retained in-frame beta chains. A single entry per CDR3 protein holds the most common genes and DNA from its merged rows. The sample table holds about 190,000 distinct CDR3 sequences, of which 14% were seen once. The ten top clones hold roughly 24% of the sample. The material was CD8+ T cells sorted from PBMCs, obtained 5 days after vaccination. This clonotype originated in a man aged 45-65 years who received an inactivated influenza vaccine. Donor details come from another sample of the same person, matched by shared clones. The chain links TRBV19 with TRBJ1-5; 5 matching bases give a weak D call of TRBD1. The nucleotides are TGTGCCAGTAGCGCAGACAGTTCTAGCAATCAGCCCCAGCATTTT. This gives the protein CASSADSSSNQPQHF. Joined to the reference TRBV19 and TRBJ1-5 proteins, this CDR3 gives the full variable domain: DGGITQSPKYLFRKEGQNVTLSCEQNLNHDAMYWYRQDPGQGLRLIYYSQIVNDFQKGDIAEGYSVSREKKESFPLTVTSAQKNPTAFYLCASSADSSSNQPQHFGDGTRLSIL.